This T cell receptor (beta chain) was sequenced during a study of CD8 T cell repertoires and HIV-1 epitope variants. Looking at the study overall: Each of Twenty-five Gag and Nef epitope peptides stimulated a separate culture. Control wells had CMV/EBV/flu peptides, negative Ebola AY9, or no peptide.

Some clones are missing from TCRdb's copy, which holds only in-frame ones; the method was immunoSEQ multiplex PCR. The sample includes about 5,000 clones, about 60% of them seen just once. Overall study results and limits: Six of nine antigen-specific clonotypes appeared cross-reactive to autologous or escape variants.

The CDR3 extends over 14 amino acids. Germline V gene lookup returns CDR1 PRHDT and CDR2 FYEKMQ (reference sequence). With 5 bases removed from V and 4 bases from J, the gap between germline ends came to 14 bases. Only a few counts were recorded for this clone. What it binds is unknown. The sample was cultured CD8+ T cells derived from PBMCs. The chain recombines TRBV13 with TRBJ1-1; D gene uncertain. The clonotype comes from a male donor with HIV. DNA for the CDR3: TGTGCCAGCAGCCCCAAGAGGGCTTCCACTGAAGCTTTCTTT. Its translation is CASSPKRASTEAFF.